The 30 T cell receptor beta chains given below trace back to one sample, sequenced in a study of T cell repertoires in cytomegalovirus infection. TCRdb ran MiXCR on the reads and lists one entry per CDR3 protein. This table holds approximately 990,000 distinct CDR3 sequences, approximately 31% found once. Which antigens these TCRs recognize remains unknown. Specimen: cultured CD8+ T cells from PBMCs, collected from culture after CMV antigen stimulation. These receptors all stem from a human donor in good health (CMV status not recorded). Some clones in this sample may be carry-over from other donors' samples.

The chain has TRBV2 and TRBJ1-1; TRBD1 aligns across 10 bases. Per germline, CDR1 SNHLY and CDR2 FYNNEI. The length of the CDR3 is 19 residues. Trimming took 4 bases from V and 1 from J; bases not matched to a gene: 15. Written as DNA, the CDR3 is TGTGCCAGCAGTGGGGGCGCTGGGACAGGGGTTATGAGGAACACTGAAGCTTTCTTT. Its protein is CASSGGAGTGVMRNTEAFF.

This clonotype was recorded many times. The rearrangement links TRBV11-1 to TRBJ2-7; the D gene is possibly TRBD1 (6 bases). CDR1 and CDR2 from the germline V gene are SGHAT and FQDESV (reference sequence). This CDR3 comprises 15 residues. With 5 bases removed from V and 0 bases from J, the gap between germline ends came to 14 bases. CDR3 residues: CASSQSGASSYEQYV. In DNA form, the CDR3 reads TGTGCCAGCAGCCAATCAGGGGCCAGCTCCTACGAGCAGTACGTC.

The sample holds a few counts of this clonotype. The chain uses TRBV5-6 and TRBJ2-2; 7 positions match TRBD1. V lost 5 bases to trimming and J lost 3 bases; unmatched junction nucleotides: 10. Germline CDR1 reads SGHDT; CDR2 reads YYEEEE. CDR3 length equals 16 residues. CDR3 protein: CASSLDRAEDTGELFF. DNA for the CDR3: TGTGCCAGCAGTTTAGACAGGGCCGAGGACACCGGGGAGCTGTTTTTT.

The chain couples TRBV7-9 to TRBJ2-7; 8 bases map to TRBD2. Losses at the gene ends were 5 bases for V and 8 bases for J; bases not matched to a gene: 5. The CDR3 runs to 12 residues. Germline V gene lookup returns CDR1 SEHNR and CDR2 FQNEAQ (reference sequence). CDR3 residues: CASSRGGLKQYV. CDR3 nucleotides: TGTGCCAGCAGCCGGGGGGGCCTCAAGCAGTACGTC.

This clonotype has more than one count but fewer than ten. The chain employs TRBV28 and TRBJ1-4; D uncertain. The V end was cut by 5 bases, the J end by 2 bases, with 9 bases between. Per the germline V gene, CDR1 is MDHEN and CDR2 is SYDVKM. This CDR3 is 14 amino acids long. Here the CDR3 DNA reads TGTGCCAGCAGTCTTACAGATACTAATGAAAAACTGTTTTTT. This translates into CASSLTDTNEKLFF.

The chain is built from TRBV7-6 and TRBJ2-7; maybe TRBD2 (5 bases). The CDR3 totals 15 residues. In germline, CDR1 is SGHVS, CDR2 FNYEAQ. With 4 bases removed from V and 2 bases from J, the gap between germline ends came to 15 bases. CDR3 sequence (DNA): TGTGCCAGCAGCTCGTGCCCCGACTACACCTACGAGCAGTACTTC. Translation: CASSSCPDYTYEQYF.

This clonotype was seen only a few times. The V call is TRBV10-3, the J call TRBJ2-5; 8 nucleotides align to TRBD2. Germline CDR1 ENHRY, CDR2 SYGVKD. This CDR3 region has 16 residues. V was clipped by 4 bases and J by 3 bases; unmatched bases: 10. The CDR3 sequence is CAISGPSGGGEETQYF. In DNA form, the CDR3 reads TGTGCCATCAGTGGACCCAGCGGGGGCGGGGAAGAGACCCAGTACTTC.

The V and J genes are TRBV27 and TRBJ2-1; no clear D. This CDR3 comprises 11 residues. V was trimmed by 5 bases and J by 5 bases, leaving 4 bases between them. Germline CDR1 is MNHEY and CDR2 is SMNVEV (reference sequence). The CDR3 sequence: CASSNHNEQFF. CDR3 in DNA: TGTGCCAGCAGTAACCACAATGAGCAGTTCTTC.

Concerning this clonotype itself: Germline and junction disagree at one end, which may indicate a read error. The V call is TRBV7-9, the J call TRBJ2-1; D is unresolved. The CDR3 sequence is 11 residues long. Per the germline V gene, CDR1 is SEHNR and CDR2 is FQNEAQ (reference sequence). CDR3 in amino acids: CASNGYNEEFF. In nucleotides, the CDR3 is TGTGCCAGCAACGGATACAATGAGGAGTTCTTC.

The rearrangement links TRBV5-6 to TRBJ1-4, with D possibly TRBD1 on 6 matching bases. The CDR3 contains 16 residues. Trimming took off 2 bases at V and 5 bases at J, with 16 bases between the two ends. CDR1 is SGHDT and CDR2 is YYEEEE in the germline V gene. The CDR3 is CASSLIVVRGNEKLFF. In DNA form, the CDR3 reads TGTGCCAGCAGCTTAATCGTCGTCAGGGGAAATGAAAAACTGTTTTTT.

This clonotype occurred many times. The V call is TRBV18, the J call TRBJ1-1, with D maybe TRBD1 (5 bases). V lost 0 bases to trimming and J lost 0 bases, with 8 bases between them. CDR1 is KGHSH, CDR2 LQKENI, per germline. This CDR3 region has 15 residues. DNA for the CDR3: TGTGCCAGCTCACCACCGGGGGGGATGAACACTGAAGCTTTCTTT. It translates to CASSPPGGMNTEAFF.

The chain carries TRBV2 and TRBJ1-1; 7 bases line up with TRBD1. V was clipped by 3 bases and J by 5 bases; unmatched bases: 12. The CDR3 is made up of 16 amino acids. From germline, CDR1 is SNHLY and CDR2 FYNNEI. CDR3: CASSETGLGLKTEAFF. DNA of the CDR3: TGTGCCAGCAGTGAGACAGGGCTGGGGCTTAAGACTGAAGCTTTCTTT. Based on the CDR3 plus reference TRBV2 and TRBJ1-1, the full variable domain is EPEVTQTPSHQVTQMGQEVILRCVPISNHLYFYWYRQILGQKVEFLVSFYNNEISEKSEIFDDQFSVERPDGSNFTLKIRSTKLEDSAMYFCASSETGLGLKTEAFFGQGTRLTVV.

The V call is TRBV12-3 or TRBV12-4, the J call TRBJ1-6, with D possibly matching TRBD1 (5 bases). Trimming removed 3 bases at V and 8 bases at J, with 17 bases between. The CDR3 is 16 residues long. The CDR3 protein is CASSFSPQGNDSPLHF. CDR3 DNA: TGTGCCAGCAGTTTCAGCCCGCAGGGAAACGATTCACCCCTCCACTTT.

The chain couples TRBV7-6 to TRBJ1-5; TRBD1 is a possible D gene (5 bases). The germline gives CDR1 SGHVS, CDR2 FNYEAQ. The length of the CDR3 is 17 residues. V dropped 0 bases and J dropped 4 bases, with 16 bases sitting between them. The CDR3 nucleotides read TGTGCCAGCAGCTTAGCGGCCCGTTGGGGGGAAAATCAGCCCCAGCATTTT. It is translated as CASSLAARWGENQPQHF.

Regarding this clonotype: One end of the junction varies from germline; a read error may be responsible. The chain recombines TRBV7-6 with TRBJ1-3; 10 bases line up with TRBD1. The CDR3 spans 14 residues. CDR1 and CDR2 (germline): SGHVS, FNYEAQ. CDR3 coding DNA: TGTGCCAGCAGCTCTGACAGGGGGCTAAACGCCATATATTTT. It is translated as CASSSDRGLNAIYF.

Written as DNA, the CDR3 is TGTGCCAGCAGCTTAGGACATATGGGGTTTCGGTCCTACAATGAGCAGTTCTTC. It codes for CASSLGHMGFRSYNEQFF. The rearrangement links TRBV11-2 to TRBJ2-1, with no clear D. The length of the CDR3 is 18 residues. The V end lost 1 base, the J end lost 1 base, and 17 bases lay between the germline ends. Looked up from germline, CDR1 is SGHAT and CDR2 is FQNNGV.

In its sample, this clonotype was seen a few times. The chain combines TRBV12-3 or TRBV12-4 with TRBJ1-1; D might be TRBD1 (5 bases). The CDR3 covers 14 residues. The V and J ends lost 5 bases and 1 base respectively, with 11 bases between them. CDR3 protein: CASSKGHTNTEAFF. CDR3 bases: TGTGCCAGCAGTAAAGGACACACGAACACTGAAGCTTTCTTT.

The chain is built from TRBV28 and TRBJ1-5; 10 bases align to TRBD1. The CDR3 is 16 residues long. The germline gives CDR1 MDHEN, CDR2 SYDVKM. Losses at the gene ends were 3 bases for V and 2 bases for J; bases not matched to a gene: 4. The CDR3 is CASSFRDRGGNQPQHF. CDR3 in DNA: TGTGCCAGCAGTTTCAGGGACAGGGGTGGCAATCAGCCCCAGCATTTT.

The chain has TRBV28 and TRBJ1-3, with TRBD1 matching 7 bases. V was pared by 5 bases and J by 6 bases, with 10 bases of the junction left unmatched. The germline CDR1 and CDR2 sequences are MDHEN and SYDVKM. This CDR3 is built from 15 residues. The CDR3 DNA reads as TGTGCCAGCAGTATAACCGGGACAGTGAAAAACACCATATATTTT. This sequence encodes CASSITGTVKNTIYF. The whole variable domain, remainder taken from reference TRBV28 and TRBJ1-3, is DVKVTQSSRYLVKRTGEKVFLECVQDMDHENMFWYRQDPGLGLRLIYFSYDVKMKEKGDIPEGYSVSREKKERFSLILESASTNQTSMYLCASSITGTVKNTIYFGEGSWLTVV.

The chain is built from TRBV29-1 and TRBJ2-7; 11 bases are shared with TRBD1. Germline assignment: CDR1 SQVTM and CDR2 ANQGSEA. The CDR3 is 13 residues long. V lost 5 bases to trimming and J lost 5 bases; unmatched junction nucleotides: 5. This chain's CDR3 is CSVRTGGTHEQYF. The CDR3 DNA sequence: TGCAGCGTTCGGACAGGGGGCACCCACGAGCAGTACTTC.

This chain uses TRBV6-5 with TRBJ1-4, with a weak D call TRBD1 (5 bases). Germline V gene sequence: CDR1 MNHEY, CDR2 SVGAGI. With 5 bases removed from V and 2 bases from J, the gap between germline ends came to 15 bases. This CDR3 is built from 16 residues. The CDR3 sequence: CASSAGTAATNEKLFF. The CDR3 DNA is TGTGCCAGCAGTGCCGGGACCGCGGCGACTAATGAAAAACTGTTTTTT.

This clonotype was counted ten times or more. The rearrangement links TRBV7-2 to TRBJ2-1; D uncertain. The germline CDR1 and CDR2 sequences are SGHTA and FQGNSA. Trimming removed 3 bases at V and 6 bases at J, with 9 bases between. The CDR3 contains 13 residues. The CDR3: CASSFGPFNEQFF. The CDR3 coding sequence is TGTGCCAGCAGCTTTGGCCCTTTCAATGAGCAGTTCTTC. Using reference TRBV7-2 and TRBJ2-1 for the parts outside the CDR3, the full variable domain is GAGVSQSPSNKVTEKGKDVELRCDPISGHTALYWYRQSLGQGLEFLIYFQGNSAPDKSGLPSDRFSAERTGGSVSTLTIQRTQQEDSAVYLCASSFGPFNEQFFGPGTRLTVL.

This clonotype has ten or more counts. The CDR3, as DNA: TGTGCCAGCAGCTTCGCGGAGGGGCGCTACGAGCAGTACTTC. Its translation: CASSFAEGRYEQYF. The rearrangement uses TRBV7-6 and TRBJ2-7, with D maybe TRBD2 (6 bases). Trimming shortened V by 3 bases and J by 3 bases, and 12 bases separated the two germline ends. The CDR3 totals 14 residues. Per the germline V gene, CDR1 is SGHVS and CDR2 is FNYEAQ.

This clonotype has a handful of counts. This chain links TRBV7-6 with TRBJ2-7, with D hard to call. The length of the CDR3 is 14 residues. CDR1 is SGHVS and CDR2 is FNYEAQ in the germline V gene. The V gene lost 1 base and the J gene lost 7 bases, with 14 bases spanning the gap. In DNA form, the CDR3 reads TGTGCCAGCAGCTTAGGCGCCATCCCCTGGGAGCAGTACGTC. This encodes CASSLGAIPWEQYV.

The chain carries TRBV28 and TRBJ2-3; 8 nucleotides align to TRBD2. CDR1 and CDR2 from the germline V gene are MDHEN and SYDVKM. The CDR3 totals 19 residues. The trim removed 7 bases at V and 0 bases at J, leaving 18 bases unmatched. In DNA form, the CDR3 reads TGTGCCAGCACCCTCTCCGGAGCGGGGGAGTTTTCTAGCACAGATACGCAGTATTTT. Amino acids: CASTLSGAGEFSSTDTQYF.

This clonotype was found a few times. This chain connects TRBV7-9 to TRBJ1-2; no definite D call. Germline V gives CDR1 SEHNR, CDR2 FQNEAQ (reference sequence). V lost 1 base and J 2 bases, leaving 14 bases between the germline ends. The length of the CDR3 is 16 residues. Here the CDR3 reads CASSLERQLRNYGYTF. DNA for the CDR3: TGTGCCAGCAGCTTAGAGCGTCAGCTTAGGAACTATGGCTACACCTTC. Supplemented by reference TRBV7-9 and TRBJ1-2, the full variable domain reads DTGVSQNPRHKITKRGQNVTFRCDPISEHNRLYWYRQTLGQGPEFLTYFQNEAQLEKSRLLSDRFSAERPKGSFSTLEIQRTEQGDSAMYLCASSLERQLRNYGYTFGSGTRLTVV.

This sequence joins TRBV27 and TRBJ2-1; no firm D call. The germline V gene encodes CDR1 MNHEY and CDR2 SMNVEV (reference sequence). The CDR3 sequence is 13 residues long. Between the trimmed V and J ends, which lost 2 bases and 7 bases, there was a span of 9 bases. CDR3 bases: TGTGCCAGCAGTTTACGGTCATGGAATGAGCAGTTCTTC. It translates to CASSLRSWNEQFF.

This clonotype was observed many times. The chain carries TRBV19 and TRBJ2-3; 8 bases fit TRBD2. The germline gives CDR1 LNHDA, CDR2 SQIVND (reference sequence). Trimming took 3 bases from V and 5 from J; bases not matched to a gene: 7. This CDR3 contains 15 residues. The CDR3 DNA is TGTGCCAGTAGTATGGACGCCACTAGCGGAGATACGCAGTATTTT. Encoded protein: CASSMDATSGDTQYF.

The chain recombines TRBV4-1 with TRBJ1-1, with D hard to call. The germline CDR1 and CDR2 sequences are MGHRA and YSYEKL. The V and J ends lost 0 bases and 2 bases respectively, with 10 bases between them. The CDR3 totals 15 residues. DNA for the CDR3: TGCGCCAGCAGCCAAGACTTTATGGGAAACACTGAAGCTTTCTTT. This codes for CASSQDFMGNTEAFF.

This clonotype has more than one count but fewer than ten. The chain combines TRBV6-5 with TRBJ1-2; maybe TRBD1 (5 bases). Trimming stripped 2 bases from V and 6 bases from J, with 13 bases between. The CDR3 contains 14 residues. Germline loops: CDR1 MNHEY, CDR2 SVGAGI. This CDR3 is CASSYNPGLDGYTF. DNA for the CDR3: TGTGCCAGCAGTTACAACCCAGGGTTAGATGGCTACACCTTC.